This is a list of T cell receptor beta chains from one sample in a study of regulatory T cells in long-lasting Graves disease. TCRdb re-analysed the multiplex PCR reads in MiXCR, keeping a single row per CDR3 protein. The sample carries 350,000 to 550,000 distinct CDR3 sequences, 13% to 15% recorded once. Another study also made use of these data, one on T cells in Graves' hyperthyroidism and ophthalmopathy.

Sequences were derived from peripheral blood mononuclear cells (PBMCs), sampled at new diagnosis, from a patient treated with antithyroid drugs. The source of these receptors is a woman in her forties or fifties with Graves disease. The CDR3 runs from the conserved cysteine through the conserved F or W. D genes are given only for firm matches. Clone size is given for some rows only: seen once, a few or many times, or a class if the clone is expanded.

CDR3 DNA	CDR3 protein	J gene	D gene	clone size	V gene
TGCGCCAGCGCTCCGGGACAGGGGGCTTCCGGGGAGCTGTTTTTT	CASAPGQGASGELFF	TRBJ2-2	TRBD1	few	TRBV4-1
TGTGCCAGCAGTACAGTGACAGGGTTGGCTTTCTTT	CASSTVTGLAFF	TRBJ1-1	TRBD1	few	TRBV6-1
TGTGCCAGCAGTTTACTCGCCGGACTCTCCTACGAGCAGTACTTC	CASSLLAGLSYEQYF	TRBJ2-7	-	many	TRBV28
TGTGCCAGCAGTTTCTCAGACAGAGTTAATCAGCCCCAGCATTTT	CASSFSDRVNQPQHF	TRBJ1-5	-	many	TRBV28
TGTGCCAGCGCCCGACAGGACCGATACGAGCAGTACTTC	CASARQDRYEQYF	TRBJ2-7	-	many	TRBV25-1
TGTGCCAGCAGCTCCACTCCGACAGATACGCAGTATTTT	CASSSTPTDTQYF	TRBJ2-3	-	many	TRBV7-2
TGTGCCAGCAAATCTAGCGGGAGCCCACCAGATACGCAGTATTTT	CASKSSGSPPDTQYF	TRBJ2-3	TRBD2	many	TRBV27
TGTGCCAGCAGTCAGACCGGGACAGATTATAGCAATCAGCCCCAGCATTTT	CASSQTGTDYSNQPQHF	TRBJ1-5	TRBD1	many	TRBV27
TGTGCCAGCAGTTCTCTAGCGGGATACTACAATGAGCAGTTCTTC	CASSSLAGYYNEQFF	TRBJ2-1	TRBD2	many	TRBV12-3/TRBV12-4
TGTGCCAGCAGTGGTTTGTCAGCTAATTCACCCCTCCACTTT	CASSGLSANSPLHF	TRBJ1-6	-	many	TRBV6-1
TGCAGTGCTAGAGACCCGGGGGCCAATCAGCCCCAGCATTTT	CSARDPGANQPQHF	TRBJ1-5	-	many	TRBV20-1
TGTGCCAGCAGCGATCTCAGAGGCCCGAACACCGGGGAGCTGTTTTTT	CASSDLRGPNTGELFF	TRBJ2-2	-	-	TRBV7-6
TGTGCCATCAGCCACCGGGACTCCACTTCCTACGAGCAGTACTTC	CAISHRDSTSYEQYF	TRBJ2-7	-	many	TRBV10-3
TGCGCCAGCAGCTTCGCGTTAGAGTCAGAGACCCAGTACTTC	CASSFALESETQYF	TRBJ2-5	-	few	TRBV5-1
TGCGCCAGCAGCCAGGGACACACGACTGGAAACACCATATATTTT	CASSQGHTTGNTIYF	TRBJ1-3	-	-	TRBV4-1
TGTGCCCGGACGGAGGGGGGCGATGAGCAGTTCTTC	CARTEGGDEQFF	TRBJ2-1	-	-	TRBV30
TGCAGTGCCCCCTCCGGACGATTAAAAGAGACCCAGTACTTC	CSAPSGRLKETQYF	TRBJ2-5	-	many	TRBV20-1
TGTGCCAGCGATCCGTACGGGACACCCGTAGGCTACACCTTC	CASDPYGTPVGYTF	TRBJ1-2	-	many	TRBV2
TGTGCCAGCAGCAAAGACAGGGCCAGGAGTACTGAAGCTTTCTTT	CASSKDRARSTEAFF	TRBJ1-1	TRBD1	-	TRBV7-6
TGTGCCACCAGTGATACGCTCTCAGGGGATTCGGGGACCGGGGAGCTGTTTTTT	CATSDTLSGDSGTGELFF	TRBJ2-2	-	-	TRBV24-1
TGTGCCAGCAGCCAAGATGTAGCGGGAGTGAGAGAGACCCAGTACTTC	CASSQDVAGVRETQYF	TRBJ2-5	TRBD2	many	TRBV3-1
TGTGCCAGCAGCCCATTTACTCAGGGGAAGGGAAATGAGCAGTTCTTC	CASSPFTQGKGNEQFF	TRBJ2-1	-	many	TRBV11-3
TGTGCCAGCTCACCACTTCCCCGGGAGGGGAACACAGATACGCAGTATTTT	CASSPLPREGNTDTQYF	TRBJ2-3	TRBD2	few	TRBV18
TGTGCCAGCAGCAGAGGTGACGCCGGGGAGCTGTTTTTT	CASSRGDAGELFF	TRBJ2-2	-	-	TRBV2
TGCAGTGCTGACCGGACAGGGGGAGAGACCCAGTACTTC	CSADRTGGETQYF	TRBJ2-5	TRBD1	-	TRBV20-1
TGTGCCAGCGGGCGGGAGGTGGCCGGGGAGCTGTTTTTT	CASGREVAGELFF	TRBJ2-2	TRBD2	many	TRBV11-2
TGTGCCAGCAGCCGGGACAGGGTTATTGCAGATACGCAGTATTTT	CASSRDRVIADTQYF	TRBJ2-3	TRBD1	-	TRBV12-3/TRBV12-4
TGTGCCACCAGTGATTATAATCGGGGACAGGGGGCGCATGAGCAGTTCTTC	CATSDYNRGQGAHEQFF	TRBJ2-1	TRBD1	-	TRBV24-1
TGCGCCAGCAGCTTGGCCATACTCCGGGACAGCCCTAAGGAAAACATTCAGTACTTC	CASSLAILRDSPKENIQYF	TRBJ2-4	TRBD1	few	TRBV5-1
TGTGCCAGCAGCTACAACCGGCGGACAGGGACAGGAAACACCATATATTTT	CASSYNRRTGTGNTIYF	TRBJ1-3	TRBD1	few	TRBV3-1
TGCGCCAGCAGCTCCCCCCTAGCGGGAGGGATGAATGAGCAGTTCTTC	CASSSPLAGGMNEQFF	TRBJ2-1	TRBD2	-	TRBV5-1
TGTGCCAGCAGCTACTCGGGACAAGACGGAGATACGCAGTATTTT	CASSYSGQDGDTQYF	TRBJ2-3	-	few	TRBV11-2